Listed below are T cell receptor beta chains from one sample, sequenced in a study of cytomegalovirus exposure and HLA in healthy donors. Repertoires were generated with immunoSEQ multiplex PCR, while TCRdb's copy carries only in-frame clones and drops some. The sample includes 150,000 to 200,000 clones. The sequencing sample was made of PBMCs. The receptor set was obtained from an older woman in good health and CMV-seronegative. CDR3s include the opening cysteine and the closing phenylalanine or tryptophan. Fields, in order: CDR3 protein, CDR3 DNA, CDR3 length, J gene, V gene, D gene. D genes are given only for firm matches.

cdr3_aa: CASSFSTGPPMYEQYF
cdr3_nt: TGTGCCAGCAGCTTTTCGACAGGCCCACCCATGTACGAGCAGTACTTC
cdr3_length: 16
j_call: TRBJ2-7
v_call: TRBV7-9
d_call: NA

cdr3_aa: CASSLDHSSYEQYF
cdr3_nt: TGCGCCAGCAGCTTGGACCACAGCTCCTACGAGCAGTACTTC
cdr3_length: 14
j_call: TRBJ2-7
v_call: TRBV5-1
d_call: NA

cdr3_aa: CASSPSTGAFLEQYF
cdr3_nt: TGTGCCAGCTCACCGTCGACAGGGGCCTTCTTGGAGCAGTACTTC
cdr3_length: 15
j_call: TRBJ2-7
v_call: TRBV18
d_call: TRBD1

cdr3_aa: CASSYGRLNTEAFF
cdr3_nt: TGTGCCAGCAGTTACGGCCGATTGAACACTGAAGCTTTCTTT
cdr3_length: 14
j_call: TRBJ1-1
v_call: TRBV6-5
d_call: NA

cdr3_aa: CASSDAQPRQHNQPQHF
cdr3_nt: TGTGCCAGCAGTGATGCCCAACCCCGACAGCACAATCAGCCCCAGCATTTT
cdr3_length: 17
j_call: TRBJ1-5
v_call: TRBV25-1
d_call: NA

cdr3_aa: CASSLEVANSPLHF
cdr3_nt: TGTGCCAGCAGCTTAGAGGTCGCAAATTCACCCCTCCACTTT
cdr3_length: 14
j_call: TRBJ1-6
v_call: TRBV7-3
d_call: NA

cdr3_aa: CASSPPDRKNTEAFF
cdr3_nt: TGCGCCAGCAGCCCTCCGGACAGAAAGAACACTGAAGCTTTCTTT
cdr3_length: 15
j_call: TRBJ1-1
v_call: TRBV4-1
d_call: NA

cdr3_aa: CASSQAAGGGGEQYF
cdr3_nt: TGTGCCAGCAGCCAAGCAGCGGGGGGCGGGGGAGAGCAGTACTTC
cdr3_length: 15
j_call: TRBJ2-7
v_call: TRBV4-2
d_call: TRBD2

cdr3_aa: CASSPRELAENTEAFF
cdr3_nt: TGCGCCAGCAGCCCCCGGGAGCTGGCTGAGAACACTGAAGCTTTCTTT
cdr3_length: 16
j_call: TRBJ1-1
v_call: TRBV4-1
d_call: NA

cdr3_aa: CASRLQGARTEAFF
cdr3_nt: TGTGCCAGCAGACTACAGGGGGCCAGGACTGAAGCTTTCTTT
cdr3_length: 14
j_call: TRBJ1-1
v_call: TRBV2
d_call: TRBD1

cdr3_aa: CASSQDWENYGYTF
cdr3_nt: TGCGCCAGCAGCCAAGATTGGGAGAACTATGGCTACACCTTC
cdr3_length: 14
j_call: TRBJ1-2
v_call: TRBV4-3
d_call: NA

cdr3_aa: CAWSIYRGSSVTGELFF
cdr3_nt: TGTGCCTGGAGTATATACAGGGGGAGCAGTGTCACCGGGGAGCTGTTTTTT
cdr3_length: 17
j_call: TRBJ2-2
v_call: TRBV30
d_call: TRBD1

cdr3_aa: CASSVEDYLGETQYF
cdr3_nt: TGTGCCAGCAGCGTAGAAGACTACCTCGGTGAGACCCAGTACTTC
cdr3_length: 15
j_call: TRBJ2-5
v_call: TRBV9
d_call: NA

cdr3_aa: CASTPGVIAGVPDTGELFF
cdr3_nt: TGTGCCAGCACACCCGGAGTGATAGCGGGAGTTCCTGACACCGGGGAGCTGTTTTTT
cdr3_length: 19
j_call: TRBJ2-2
v_call: TRBV7-2
d_call: TRBD2

cdr3_aa: CAWGKWGGAGNTIYF
cdr3_nt: TGTGCCTGGGGGAAGTGGGGGGGCGCTGGAAACACCATATATTTT
cdr3_length: 15
j_call: TRBJ1-3
v_call: TRBV30
d_call: NA

cdr3_aa: CSVVGTAETQYF
cdr3_nt: TGCAGCGTTGTTGGGACAGCGGAGACCCAGTACTTC
cdr3_length: 12
j_call: TRBJ2-5
v_call: TRBV29-1
d_call: TRBD1

cdr3_aa: CASSERGAIYEQYF
cdr3_nt: TGTGCCAGCAGTGAACGGGGGGCAATCTACGAGCAGTACTTC
cdr3_length: 14
j_call: TRBJ2-7
v_call: TRBV25-1
d_call: NA

cdr3_aa: CASRLDSDSGGYTF
cdr3_nt: TGTGCCAGCAGGCTAGACAGCGACTCTGGGGGCTACACCTTC
cdr3_length: 14
j_call: TRBJ1-2
v_call: TRBV2
d_call: NA

cdr3_aa: CASSSGGSLGEQFF
cdr3_nt: TGTGCCAGCAGCTCGGGGGGCTCCCTAGGAGAGCAGTTCTTC
cdr3_length: 14
j_call: TRBJ2-1
v_call: TRBV11-3
d_call: NA

cdr3_aa: CASGDSDNYGYTF
cdr3_nt: TGCGCCAGCGGGGACAGTGACAACTATGGCTACACCTTC
cdr3_length: 13
j_call: TRBJ1-2
v_call: TRBV5-1
d_call: TRBD1

cdr3_aa: CASSWGNEGANSPLHF
cdr3_nt: TGTGCCAGCAGCTGGGGGAATGAGGGGGCCAATTCACCCCTCCACTTT
cdr3_length: 16
j_call: TRBJ1-6
v_call: TRBV5-6
d_call: TRBD1

cdr3_aa: CASSPRPGQGRDYGYTF
cdr3_nt: TGTGCCAGCAGCCCGCGTCCGGGACAGGGAAGGGACTATGGCTACACCTTC
cdr3_length: 17
j_call: TRBJ1-2
v_call: TRBV7-3
d_call: TRBD1

cdr3_aa: CASSFYEGVSYNEQFF
cdr3_nt: TGTGCCAGCAGCTTCTACGAGGGAGTCTCCTACAATGAGCAGTTCTTC
cdr3_length: 16
j_call: TRBJ2-1
v_call: TRBV5-6
d_call: NA

cdr3_aa: CASSISTGVYEQYF
cdr3_nt: TGTGCCAGCAGTATCTCGACAGGGGTCTACGAGCAGTACTTC
cdr3_length: 14
j_call: TRBJ2-7
v_call: TRBV27
d_call: TRBD1

cdr3_aa: CASSLSGGTNTGELFF
cdr3_nt: TGTGCCAGCAGCTTAAGCGGGGGTACGAACACCGGGGAGCTGTTTTTT
cdr3_length: 16
j_call: TRBJ2-2
v_call: TRBV7-3
d_call: TRBD2

cdr3_aa: CASSLTVSTDTQYF
cdr3_nt: TGCGCCAGCAGCCTGACAGTTAGCACAGATACGCAGTATTTT
cdr3_length: 14
j_call: TRBJ2-3
v_call: TRBV5-1
d_call: NA

cdr3_aa: CACQGFQETQYF
cdr3_nt: TGTGCCTGTCAGGGTTTCCAAGAGACCCAGTACTTC
cdr3_length: 12
j_call: TRBJ2-5
v_call: TRBV30
d_call: NA

cdr3_aa: CASTRAGAPQETQYF
cdr3_nt: TGTGCCAGCACCCGGGCGGGGGCCCCCCAAGAGACCCAGTACTTC
cdr3_length: 15
j_call: TRBJ2-5
v_call: TRBV7-2
d_call: NA

cdr3_aa: CASSFPTRNEQYF
cdr3_nt: TGCGCCAGCAGCTTCCCGACAAGAAACGAGCAGTACTTC
cdr3_length: 13
j_call: TRBJ2-7
v_call: TRBV5-1
d_call: NA

cdr3_aa: CASSGTGGYNEQFF
cdr3_nt: TGTGCCAGCAGTGGGACAGGGGGGTACAATGAGCAGTTCTTC
cdr3_length: 14
j_call: TRBJ2-1
v_call: TRBV9
d_call: TRBD1

cdr3_aa: CAWNLNSGNTIYF
cdr3_nt: TGTGCCTGGAACCTAAATTCAGGAAACACCATATATTTT
cdr3_length: 13
j_call: TRBJ1-3
v_call: TRBV30
d_call: NA

cdr3_aa: CASSPQAGVPGNTIYF
cdr3_nt: TGTGCCAGCAGCCCCCAGGCCGGGGTCCCTGGAAACACCATATATTTT
cdr3_length: 16
j_call: TRBJ1-3
v_call: TRBV9
d_call: NA

cdr3_aa: CASSGDRANSPLHF
cdr3_nt: TGCGCCAGCAGCGGGGACAGGGCTAATTCACCCCTCCACTTT
cdr3_length: 14
j_call: TRBJ1-6
v_call: TRBV5-1
d_call: TRBD1

cdr3_aa: CASSGQGWYNSPLHF
cdr3_nt: TGTGCCAGCAGCGGACAGGGCTGGTATAATTCACCCCTCCACTTT
cdr3_length: 15
j_call: TRBJ1-6
v_call: TRBV7-9
d_call: TRBD1

cdr3_aa: CASTGHNSGNTIYF
cdr3_nt: TGTGCCAGCACCGGACACAACTCTGGAAACACCATATATTTT
cdr3_length: 14
j_call: TRBJ1-3
v_call: TRBV6-1
d_call: NA

cdr3_aa: CASSPYRENYGYTF
cdr3_nt: TGTGCCAGCAGCCCCTACAGGGAGAACTATGGCTACACCTTC
cdr3_length: 14
j_call: TRBJ1-2
v_call: TRBV9
d_call: NA

cdr3_aa: CASSPDRGRAGAFF
cdr3_nt: TGTGCCAGCTCACCGGACAGGGGGCGAGCTGGGGCTTTCTTT
cdr3_length: 14
j_call: TRBJ1-1
v_call: TRBV18
d_call: TRBD1

cdr3_aa: CAISDRGWGTEAFF
cdr3_nt: TGTGCCATCAGTGATCGGGGATGGGGCACTGAAGCTTTCTTT
cdr3_length: 14
j_call: TRBJ1-1
v_call: TRBV10-3
d_call: NA

cdr3_aa: CASSPAGAGGDYEQYF
cdr3_nt: TGCGCCAGCAGCCCGGCGGGGGCGGGAGGGGACTACGAGCAGTACTTC
cdr3_length: 16
j_call: TRBJ2-7
v_call: TRBV5-1
d_call: TRBD2

cdr3_aa: CASSSETGGLYEQYF
cdr3_nt: TGTGCCAGCAGCTCCGAAACAGGGGGCCTCTACGAGCAGTACTTC
cdr3_length: 15
j_call: TRBJ2-7
v_call: TRBV7-9
d_call: TRBD1

cdr3_aa: CASSQDLGWTNTDTQYF
cdr3_nt: TGCGCCAGCAGCCAAGATTTGGGATGGACTAATACAGATACGCAGTATTTT
cdr3_length: 17
j_call: TRBJ2-3
v_call: TRBV4-1
d_call: NA

cdr3_aa: CSVVRLAGGPEQYF
cdr3_nt: TGCAGCGTTGTAAGGCTAGCGGGGGGGCCTGAGCAGTACTTC
cdr3_length: 14
j_call: TRBJ2-5
v_call: TRBV29-1
d_call: TRBD2

cdr3_aa: CAAQAGVEETQYF
cdr3_nt: TGTGCTGCCCAGGCGGGGGTGGAAGAGACCCAGTACTTC
cdr3_length: 13
j_call: TRBJ2-5
v_call: TRBV12-5
d_call: TRBD2

cdr3_aa: CASSLVGVGNTIYF
cdr3_nt: TGCGCCAGCAGCTTGGTAGGGGTTGGAAACACCATATATTTT
cdr3_length: 14
j_call: TRBJ1-3
v_call: TRBV5-1
d_call: NA

cdr3_aa: CASRVDRTNTGELFF
cdr3_nt: TGTGCCAGCAGAGTGGACAGGACGAACACCGGGGAGCTGTTTTTT
cdr3_length: 15
j_call: TRBJ2-2
v_call: TRBV2
d_call: TRBD1

cdr3_aa: CAAAGTGGGEQYF
cdr3_nt: TGTGCCGCCGCCGGGACAGGGGGCGGCGAGCAGTACTTC
cdr3_length: 13
j_call: TRBJ2-7
v_call: TRBV2
d_call: TRBD1

cdr3_aa: CASSLRDFSYNSPLHF
cdr3_nt: TGTGCCAGCAGCTTACGGGACTTCTCCTATAATTCACCCCTCCACTTT
cdr3_length: 16
j_call: TRBJ1-6
v_call: TRBV13
d_call: NA

cdr3_aa: CASSLGAGGLYEQFF
cdr3_nt: TGTGCCAGCAGCTTAGGAGCGGGAGGGCTCTATGAGCAGTTCTTC
cdr3_length: 15
j_call: TRBJ2-1
v_call: TRBV7-6
d_call: TRBD2

cdr3_aa: CASSTAGTGGETQYF
cdr3_nt: TGTGCCAGCAGCACAGCCGGGACAGGGGGGGAGACCCAGTACTTC
cdr3_length: 15
j_call: TRBJ2-5
v_call: TRBV5-5
d_call: TRBD1

cdr3_aa: CASSIWTGGGEQFF
cdr3_nt: TGCGCCAGCAGCATCTGGACAGGCGGTGGCGAGCAGTTCTTC
cdr3_length: 14
j_call: TRBJ2-1
v_call: TRBV5-1
d_call: TRBD1

cdr3_aa: CASSQRTEAFF
cdr3_nt: TGCGCCAGCAGCCAACGGACTGAAGCTTTCTTT
cdr3_length: 11
j_call: TRBJ1-1
v_call: TRBV4-1
d_call: NA

cdr3_aa: CASSNRAGGVDTQYF
cdr3_nt: TGTGCCAGCAGTAACCGAGCGGGAGGGGTAGATACGCAGTATTTT
cdr3_length: 15
j_call: TRBJ2-3
v_call: TRBV6-5
d_call: TRBD2

cdr3_aa: CASSLKRGEYEQYF
cdr3_nt: TGTGCCAGCAGTTTGAAGCGGGGGGAGTACGAGCAGTACTTC
cdr3_length: 14
j_call: TRBJ2-7
v_call: TRBV27
d_call: TRBD2

cdr3_aa: CASSIAARLNTEAFF
cdr3_nt: TGTGCCAGTAGTATAGCCGCCAGATTGAACACTGAAGCTTTCTTT
cdr3_length: 15
j_call: TRBJ1-1
v_call: TRBV19
d_call: NA

cdr3_aa: CASSDQGETQYF
cdr3_nt: TGCGCCAGCAGTGACCAGGGGGAGACGCAGTACTTC
cdr3_length: 12
j_call: TRBJ2-7
v_call: TRBV10-2
d_call: TRBD1

cdr3_aa: CASSQTGGSGTDTQYF
cdr3_nt: TGTGCCAGCAGCCAAACAGGGGGCTCCGGCACAGATACGCAGTATTTT
cdr3_length: 16
j_call: TRBJ2-3
v_call: TRBV13
d_call: TRBD1

cdr3_aa: CASSFTGSGTDTQYF
cdr3_nt: TGTGCCAGCAGCTTCACAGGGTCAGGCACAGATACGCAGTATTTT
cdr3_length: 15
j_call: TRBJ2-3
v_call: TRBV7-6
d_call: NA

cdr3_aa: CASSSREGTDTQYF
cdr3_nt: TGTGCCAGCAGTTCCAGGGAGGGAACAGATACGCAGTATTTT
cdr3_length: 14
j_call: TRBJ2-3
v_call: TRBV6-5
d_call: TRBD2

cdr3_aa: CASSLGSGNNEQFF
cdr3_nt: TGCGCCAGCAGCTTGGGGTCCGGGAACAATGAGCAGTTCTTC
cdr3_length: 14
j_call: TRBJ2-1
v_call: TRBV5-1
d_call: NA

cdr3_aa: CASSPVGGTEAFF
cdr3_nt: TGTGCCAGCTCACCAGTGGGGGGCACTGAAGCTTTCTTT
cdr3_length: 13
j_call: TRBJ1-1
v_call: TRBV18
d_call: NA